A selection of T cell receptor beta chains follows, all from one sample in a study of cytomegalovirus exposure and HLA in healthy donors. The protocol was immunoSEQ multiplex PCR, while the TCRdb copy is restricted to in-frame clones and leaves out a portion. The sample lists about 170,000 clones; around 78% were seen once. Sequenced material: PBMCs. Receptors originate from a woman aged 30 to 39 in good health and CMV-seropositive. Both conserved end residues are part of each CDR3. The D gene is left open where the match is weak. Size is stated for part of the rows, as once, few or many counts, or as a class when the clone is expanded.

TRBV5-1	NA	TRBJ2-1	NA	13	TGCGCCAGCAGCCTGGAGTTCTCAGGGGAGCAGTTCTTC	CASSLEFSGEQFF
TRBV7-9	NA	TRBJ2-5	TRBD1	14	TGTGCCAGCAGATCAGGGACAGCAAGAGAGACCCAGTACTTC	CASRSGTARETQYF
TRBV11-2	few	TRBJ2-1	TRBD2	19	TGTGCCAGCAGCTTAGGACCTCTTTTCACTAGCGGGGGGGACAATGAGCAGTTCTTC	CASSLGPLFTSGGDNEQFF
TRBV6-5	NA	TRBJ1-1	NA	15	TGTGCCAGCAGTTACACATCAACAGGGAACACTGAAGCTTTCTTT	CASSYTSTGNTEAFF
TRBV4-3	NA	TRBJ1-2	NA	16	TGCGCCAGCAGCCAAGATTTGGGGAGGAGCGGCTATGGCTACACCTTC	CASSQDLGRSGYGYTF
TRBV5-5	NA	TRBJ2-7	NA	13	TGTGCCAGCAGCTTGGAGTCAGGGTCCGAGCAGTACTTC	CASSLESGSEQYF
TRBV5-6	NA	TRBJ1-5	NA	18	TGTGCCAGCAGCCCCACCCCACGCGGTGGAAGGATCAATCAGCCCCAGCATTTT	CASSPTPRGGRINQPQHF
TRBV7-9	NA	TRBJ1-4	NA	14	TGTGCCTGCCGCCGAGATCAGGGAGGGGAAAAACTGTTTTTT	CACRRDQGGEKLFF
TRBV7-8	NA	TRBJ2-1	TRBD2	16	TGTGCCAGCAGCTCCGATCTAGGACTAGCGGGAAGTGAGCAGTTCTTC	CASSSDLGLAGSEQFF
TRBV7-9	NA	TRBJ1-6	TRBD1	14	TGTGCCAGCAGCTTAACAGGGGGTCAGTCACCCCTCCACTTT	CASSLTGGQSPLHF
TRBV10-3	NA	TRBJ1-5	TRBD1	17	TGTGCCATCAGTGAGTGGATTGGACAGGAGAACAATCAGCCCCAGCATTTT	CAISEWIGQENNQPQHF
TRBV4-1	NA	TRBJ2-7	TRBD2	15	TGCGCCAGCAGCAGGGACTTAGCGGGAGTAGGCGAGCAGTACTTC	CASSRDLAGVGEQYF
TRBV27	NA	TRBJ1-2	NA	13	TGTGCCAGCAGCATCGGGAGCTACTATGGCTACACCTTC	CASSIGSYYGYTF
TRBV20-1	NA	TRBJ1-5	NA	11	TGCAGTGCTAGTAGTAATCAGCCCCAGCATTTT	CSASSNQPQHF
TRBV29-1	NA	TRBJ1-4	TRBD1	16	TGCAGCGTCCGTACGTACAGGGGGCAGGGAAATGAAAAACTGTTTTTT	CSVRTYRGQGNEKLFF
TRBV30	NA	TRBJ1-6	TRBD1	12	TGTGCCTGGACCACAGGGGGCGGGCCCCTCCACTTT	CAWTTGGGPLHF
TRBV27	NA	TRBJ2-1	TRBD2	15	TGTGCCAGCAGTCCCTCGGGACTAGGTTACAATGAGCAGTTCTTC	CASSPSGLGYNEQFF
TRBV5-4	NA	TRBJ2-7	TRBD1	16	TGTGCCAGCAGCGTATATCCGGGACAGGGGGCTTACGAGCAGTACTTC	CASSVYPGQGAYEQYF
TRBV5-1	NA	TRBJ2-3	TRBD1	16	TGCGCCAGCAGCACCTGGACAGGGGGCGGCACAGATACGCAGTATTTT	CASSTWTGGGTDTQYF
TRBV5-1	NA	TRBJ1-1	NA	14	TGCGCCAGCAGCACCCTCGACAGTGACACTGAAGCTTTCTTT	CASSTLDSDTEAFF
TRBV5-4	few	TRBJ2-3	NA	12	TGTGCCAGCAGCTCCGGCACAGATACGCAGTATTTT	CASSSGTDTQYF
TRBV2	NA	TRBJ1-5	NA	13	TGTGCCAGCACTGAGAACAGGAATCAGCCCCAGCATTTT	CASTENRNQPQHF